Below are 13 T cell receptor beta chains sequenced from a single sample in a study of blood T cell repertoires in COVID-19. Sequencing used immunoSEQ multiplex PCR; TCRdb keeps in-frame clones, though not all of them. The table includes approximately 130,000 clones, around 81% detected once. The material sequenced was peripheral blood. These receptors came from a woman in her sixties or seventies with active or convalescent COVID-19.

The sample holds a few counts of this clone. The V call is TRBV10-3, the J call TRBJ2-7; TRBD1 matches at 7 bases. Germline V lookup: CDR1 ENHRY, CDR2 SYGVKD. This CDR3 spans 15 amino acids. Unmatched junction bases numbered 10, after V lost 5 bases and J lost 3 bases. The CDR3 reads CAISSDYTGDYEQYF. The CDR3, as DNA: TGTGCCATCAGTTCAGACTATACAGGGGACTACGAGCAGTACTTC.

The gene calls are TRBV5-6 and TRBJ1-5; weak D call: TRBD1 (5 bases). Germline CDR1 is SGHDT and CDR2 is YYEEEE. V shed 4 bases and J shed 4 bases, with 12 bases lying between them. The CDR3 covers 14 residues. In nucleotides, the CDR3 is TGTGCCAGCAGCGGGTGGGGGGGAAATCAGCCCCAGCATTTT. It translates to CASSGWGGNQPQHF.

This chain uses TRBV27 with TRBJ2-7, with D possibly TRBD2 on 6 matching bases. Trimming cost V 3 bases and J 1 base, with 10 bases left between them. The CDR3 contains 14 residues. In germline, CDR1 is MNHEY, CDR2 SMNVEV (reference sequence). The DNA for the CDR3 is TGTGCCAGCAGTTTTACTAGCCGGTCCTACGAGCAGTACGTC. This codes for CASSFTSRSYEQYV.

This chain uses TRBV6-2 or TRBV6-3 with TRBJ1-3, with unresolved D. The CDR3 runs 15 residues. The germline V gene has CDR1 MNHEY and CDR2 SVGEGT. Trimming removed 6 bases from V and 4 bases from J, with 16 bases in between. This CDR3 is CASSSSAAGGNTIYF. CDR3 nucleotide sequence: TGTGCCAGCAGCTCTTCCGCAGCGGGGGGAAACACCATATATTTT.

The rearrangement uses TRBV20-1 and TRBJ2-1; weak D call: TRBD2 (5 bases). The V end lost 3 bases, the J end lost 6 bases, and 12 bases lay between the germline ends. The CDR3 totals 13 residues. CDR1 and CDR2 from the germline V gene are DFQATT and SNEGSKA (reference sequence). The CDR3 DNA sequence: TGCAGTGCTAGTTCTCTAGCCGGCAATGAGCAGTTCTTC. It specifies CSASSLAGNEQFF.

In nucleotides, the CDR3 is TGTGCCAGCAAAGAAGGGAGGCTCGCGAACACCGGGGAGCTGTTTTTT. Residues: CASKEGRLANTGELFF. The V gene is TRBV2, the J gene TRBJ2-2; maybe TRBD2 (6 bases). V gave up 7 bases and J gave up 0 bases, with 15 bases separating them. The germline CDR1 and CDR2 sequences are SNHLY and FYNNEI. The CDR3 runs 16 residues.

This clone has only a few counts. The chain joins TRBV28 to TRBJ1-1, with 8 positions matching TRBD1. This CDR3 region has 14 residues. V shed 7 bases, J shed 7 bases, and the junction held 11 bases outside the gene matches. Germline V lookup: CDR1 MDHEN, CDR2 SYDVKM. Here the CDR3 reads CASTTGAARIEAFF. The CDR3 region has the DNA TGTGCCAGCACGACAGGGGCGGCCAGGATTGAAGCTTTCTTT.

V and J are TRBV28 and TRBJ1-5, with D possibly TRBD1 on 6 matching bases. Germline values: CDR1 MDHEN, CDR2 SYDVKM. V lost 3 bases and J lost 7, with 16 bases in between. This CDR3 contains 15 residues. The DNA of the CDR3 is TGTGCCAGCAGTTTTTACACAGGGTCGGGCCAGCCCCAGCATTTT. It is translated as CASSFYTGSGQPQHF.

This clone was detected once. The chain is built from TRBV19 and TRBJ2-5; the D gene is possibly TRBD1 (6 bases). CDR1 and CDR2 (germline): LNHDA, SQIVND (reference sequence). V lost 2 bases to trimming and J lost 3 bases, with 10 bases between them. CDR3 size: 14 residues. As DNA, the CDR3 is TGTGCCAGTAGTATATCAGGGGCGAAAGAGACCCAGTACTTC. Residues: CASSISGAKETQYF.

V and J are TRBV10-2 and TRBJ1-2; 8 nucleotides match TRBD1. V gave up 3 bases and J gave up 4 bases; unmatched junction bases: 7. Germline CDR1 and CDR2: WSHSY and SAAADI. There are 15 residues in the CDR3. The CDR3: CASSDYRGGSYGYTF. CDR3 sequence (DNA): TGCGCCAGCAGTGATTACAGGGGGGGATCCTATGGCTACACCTTC.

This CDR3 reads CASSAATGTYEQYF. Here the CDR3 DNA reads TGTGCCAGCAGTGCCGCTACAGGGACCTACGAGCAGTACTTC. V usage is TRBV27 and J usage is TRBJ2-7; D possibly corresponds to TRBD1 (6 bases). Looked up from germline, CDR1 is MNHEY and CDR2 is SMNVEV (reference sequence). The V and J ends lost 5 bases and 2 bases respectively, with 13 bases between them. CDR3 size: 14 residues.

Worth noting for this clone: The same CDR3 arises from other DNA sequences in this sample as well. The V and J genes are TRBV5-1 and TRBJ2-3; D not certain. Germline V gene lookup returns CDR1 SGHRS and CDR2 YFSETQ. The CDR3 loop spans 13 amino acids. The ends were cut back, 0 bases at V and 1 base at J, with 3 bases in the middle. CDR3 sequence (DNA): TGCGCCAGCAGCTTGGCCGGCACAGATACGCAGTATTTT. Residues: CASSLAGTDTQYF.

V gene TRBV15 combines with J gene TRBJ2-1, with TRBD2 matching 14 bases. Losses at the gene ends were 4 bases for V and 13 bases for J; bases not matched to a gene: 12. From germline, CDR1 is LNHNV and CDR2 YYDKDF (reference sequence). The CDR3 covers 16 residues. The CDR3 loop reads CATSMGLAGAIPSQFF. CDR3 sequence (DNA): TGTGCCACCAGCATGGGACTAGCGGGGGCTATACCCTCCCAGTTCTTC.